A selection of T cell receptor beta chains follows, all from one sample in a study of T cells in Graves' hyperthyroidism and ophthalmopathy. TCRdb reprocessed the multiplex PCR reads via MiXCR and lists one record per CDR3 protein. The sample gives fewer than 850,000 distinct CDR3 sequences, 17% of which show up once; about a sixth is in the top ten. Sequencing used blood. These receptors originate from a man aged 45-65 years with Graves' hyperthyroidism. The CDR3 runs from the conserved cysteine through the conserved F or W. The order of the fields is D gene, J gene, clone size, V gene, CDR3 DNA, CDR3 protein. The D gene is left open where the match is weak. The size field is filled for only some rows; it gives once, few, many or a size class.

>.|TRBJ1-5|few|TRBV20-1
TGCAGTGCTAGAGGGGTACAGGCTGGGGGATTATGGAGCAATCAGCCCCAGCATTTT
CSARGVQAGGLWSNQPQHF
>TRBD1|TRBJ2-1|few|TRBV20-1
TGCAGTGCTACCACCGGGACAGGGGGTCATGAGCAGTTCTTC
CSATTGTGGHEQFF
>.|TRBJ1-2|many|TRBV2
TGTGCCAGCACCCACGGACAGAATGGCTACACCTTC
CASTHGQNGYTF
>TRBD2|TRBJ2-7|.|TRBV6-1
TGTGCCAGCAGAGATCCGGGACTAGCAGGCTACGAGCAGTACTTC
CASRDPGLAGYEQYF
>.|TRBJ1-1|many|TRBV6-5
TGTGCCAGCAGTTACTACGAGGTAACGACGGATGAAGCTTTCTTT
CASSYYEVTTDEAFF
>.|TRBJ1-2|many|TRBV30
TGTGCCTGGACTCCCCTGGGGGCCTGGGGCTATGGCTACACCTTC
CAWTPLGAWGYGYTF
>.|TRBJ1-6|many|TRBV30
TGTGCCTGGAAGCACGGCAATAATTCACCCCTCCACTTT
CAWKHGNNSPLHF
>.|TRBJ1-1|many|TRBV14
TGTGCCAGCAGCCAAGCCCCAGGCAAGGGGCGCACTGAAGCTTTCTTT
CASSQAPGKGRTEAFF
>.|TRBJ1-5|many|TRBV28
TGTGCCAGCAGTCTGGGTTACAATCAGCCCCAGCATTTT
CASSLGYNQPQHF
>TRBD2|TRBJ2-7|many|TRBV19
TGTGCCAGTAGTCCCGGGACTAGCGGGAGAGGGGTGCAGTACTTC
CASSPGTSGRGVQYF
>.|TRBJ2-2|many|TRBV7-2
TGTGCCAGCAGCTTAGGTTGGAGGGATACCGGGGAGCTGTTTTTT
CASSLGWRDTGELFF
>.|TRBJ2-3|many|TRBV7-2
TGTGCCAGCAGCTTAGCGATTAGGGGGAGGGCCTCAGATACGCAGTATTTT
CASSLAIRGRASDTQYF
>.|TRBJ2-7|many|TRBV12-3/TRBV12-4
TGTGCCAGCAGTTTGGGGGACGGGGAGTACGAGCAGTACTTC
CASSLGDGEYEQYF
>.|TRBJ2-2|many|TRBV7-9
TGTGCCAGCAGCTTAGCGGGACGGAACACCGGGGAGCTGTTTTTT
CASSLAGRNTGELFF
>TRBD2|TRBJ2-2|many|TRBV27
TGTGCCAGCAGTTTCCATAGCGGGAGGGCCGGGGAGCTGTTTTTT
CASSFHSGRAGELFF
>.|TRBJ1-4|few|TRBV4-1
TGCGCCAGCAGCCAAGAGCGGTTGGGCCTAGCCTTAACTAATGAAAAACTGTTTTTT
CASSQERLGLALTNEKLFF
>TRBD1|TRBJ2-7|.|TRBV6-1
TGTGCCAGCAGTGAGGACAGGGCAGGCGAGCAGTACTTC
CASSEDRAGEQYF
>TRBD2|TRBJ2-2|few|TRBV2
TGTGCCAGCTCAAGAACTACTAGCGGGAGGTGGAACACCGGGGAGCTGTTTTTT
CASSRTTSGRWNTGELFF
>TRBD1|TRBJ1-4|.|TRBV2
TGTGCCAGCACCCTACCCGGGACAGGGGGAGTTCGAGGTGAAAAACTGTTTTTT
CASTLPGTGGVRGEKLFF
>.|TRBJ2-3|.|TRBV9
TGTGCCAGCAGCGTAGAAAGGGCGGTAGATACGCAGTATTTT
CASSVERAVDTQYF
>.|TRBJ2-6|many|TRBV19
TGTGCCAGTATCCCCCACGGGGCGCGTGGGGCCAACGTCCTGACTTTC
CASIPHGARGANVLTF